Below, 26 T cell receptor beta chains from the same sample are listed, as sequenced in a study of cytomegalovirus exposure and HLA in healthy donors. The PCR had 60 Vbeta and 13 Jbeta primers. Here immunoSEQ multiplex PCR was the method, and the copy in TCRdb shows in-frame clones only, minus some. The top ten hold about 3% of the sample, which has about 210,000 clones, 80% to 90% seen once. The sequenced material came from PBMCs. These receptors all come from a man aged 25-45 years in good health and CMV-seronegative.

The table lists this clone with a count of one. The genes are TRBV7-6 and TRBJ2-7; weak D call: TRBD2 (5 bases). Deletions cut 3 bases from V and 7 bases from J, with 22 bases between. In germline, CDR1 is SGHVS, CDR2 FNYEAQ. This CDR3 comprises 16 residues. The CDR3 here is CASSFFTGSSRLEQYF. CDR3 in DNA: TGTGCCAGCAGCTTCTTTACCGGGTCATCCCGACTAGAGCAGTACTTC.

V and J are TRBV28 and TRBJ2-7, with 12 bases identical to TRBD2. CDR1 is MDHEN, CDR2 SYDVKM, per germline. V was pared by 2 bases and J by 4 bases, with 6 bases of the junction left unmatched. This CDR3 spans 16 amino acids. The CDR3 loop is CASSLLGLAGKYEQYF. For the CDR3, the DNA is TGTGCCAGCAGTTTACTTGGACTAGCGGGGAAATACGAGCAGTACTTC.

The V and J genes are TRBV5-4 and TRBJ1-5; D is possibly TRBD1 (5 bases). Germline V CDR1 and CDR2: SGHNT, YYREEE (reference sequence). The ends were cut back, 0 bases at V and 14 bases at J, with 12 bases in the middle. CDR3 length equals 12 residues. The CDR3 here is CASSLGQGQEHF. The DNA for the CDR3 is TGTGCCAGCAGCTTGGGGCAGGGTCAGGAGCATTTT.

This clone was recorded only once. The CDR3 protein is CASSQDRGSRELFF. The CDR3 nucleotides read TGTGCCAGCAGCCAAGATCGGGGAAGTCGGGAGCTGTTTTTT. V usage is TRBV4-2 and J usage is TRBJ2-2; TRBD2 is a possible D gene (5 bases). Trimming left V 0 bases short and J 9 bases short, with 11 bases between. The CDR3 loop spans 14 amino acids. Germline V CDR1 and CDR2: LGHNA, YNFKEQ.

This clone was seen a single time. The chain carries TRBV25-1 and TRBJ2-5, with D unresolved. The J call is in doubt because the DNA end fits TRBJ2-7 better. Germline V CDR1 and CDR2: MGHDK, SYGVNS. This CDR3 is 15 amino acids long. The CDR3 DNA is TGTGCCAGCAGTGAAGGTGGGCTTCGCACCCGCGAGCAGTACTTC. Its translation: CASSEGGLRTREQYF.

This clone was detected only once. The genes are TRBV9 and TRBJ1-1; D gene ambiguous. Germline CDR1 and CDR2: SGDLS and YYNGEE. The CDR3 runs 14 residues. V lost 4 bases and J 0 bases, leaving 10 bases between the germline ends. CDR3 protein: CASSQGVMNTEAFF. The CDR3 DNA sequence: TGTGCCAGCAGCCAAGGAGTTATGAACACTGAAGCTTTCTTT.

CDR3 region: CASSPWDNVREQYF. In nucleotides, the CDR3 is TGTGCCAGCAGCCCCTGGGACAACGTTCGCGAGCAGTACTTC. The V call is TRBV7-9, the J call TRBJ2-5; D might be TRBD1 (6 bases). The assigned J gene may be wrong: the sequence end matches TRBJ2-7 better. CDR3 length equals 14 residues. CDR1 is SEHNR, CDR2 FQNEAQ, per germline (reference sequence).

This chain connects TRBV7-3 to TRBJ2-6; maybe TRBD2 (7 bases). CDR3 length equals 19 residues. In germline, CDR1 is SGHTA, CDR2 FQGTGA. V was pared by 3 bases and J by 0 bases, with 18 bases between. For the CDR3, the DNA is TGTGCCAGCAGCTTTACTGATCGGGGGGCGAGCTCTGGGGCCAACGTCCTGACTTTC. Protein: CASSFTDRGASSGANVLTF.

V is TRBV5-4 and J is TRBJ2-5; a weak D match, TRBD1 (7 bases). The length of the CDR3 is 16 residues. The V and J ends lost 0 bases and 5 bases respectively, with 17 bases between them. Germline CDR1 is SGHNT and CDR2 is YYREEE (reference sequence). CDR3 in amino acids: CASSLAGRGARETQYF. The CDR3 region has the DNA TGTGCCAGCAGCTTGGCCGGCAGGGGGGCAAGGGAGACCCAGTACTTC.

The CDR3 spells CASSETGGATEAFF. DNA for the CDR3: TGTGCCAGCAGTGAAACAGGGGGAGCCACTGAAGCTTTCTTT. The chain carries TRBV6-4 and TRBJ1-1, with TRBD1 matching over 8 bases. Per the germline V gene, CDR1 is MRHNA and CDR2 is SNTAGT. V lost 3 bases and J lost 4; bases outside the gene matches: 4. The CDR3 has 14 amino acids.

V gene TRBV4-1 combines with J gene TRBJ2-5; TRBD1 matches at 8 bases. Gene TRBJ2-7 matches the end of the DNA better, so the J call may be wrong. The CDR3 is made up of 18 amino acids. Germline CDR1 and CDR2: MGHRA and YSYEKL. In nucleotides, the CDR3 is TGCGCCAGCAGCTCCCGGGACAGGAGCCATGCCCCCACCTACGAGCAGTACTTC. Translating it yields CASSSRDRSHAPTYEQYF.

The V gene is TRBV5-1, the J gene TRBJ2-2; 9 bases match TRBD1. Looked up from germline, CDR1 is SGHRS and CDR2 is YFSETQ. The CDR3 is 14 amino acids. Trimming removed 4 bases from V and 5 bases from J; junction bases left unmatched: 3. CDR3 in amino acids: CASSLTGGTGELFF. DNA of the CDR3: TGCGCCAGCAGCCTGACAGGGGGAACCGGGGAGCTGTTTTTT.

The V gene is TRBV5-8, the J gene TRBJ1-2; D ambiguous. Germline values: CDR1 SGHTS, CDR2 YDEGEE. The CDR3 contains 13 residues. V was clipped by 0 bases and J by 2 bases, with 5 bases between them. The CDR3 sequence is CASSLGQNYGYTF. CDR3 DNA: TGTGCCAGCAGCTTGGGCCAGAACTATGGCTACACCTTC.

The chain recombines TRBV6-5 with TRBJ2-5; 8 bases map to TRBD1. The junction had 6 bases not matched to a gene; V was cut back by 5 bases and J by 7 bases. Germline assignment: CDR1 MNHEY and CDR2 SVGAGI. There are 13 residues in the CDR3. The DNA of the CDR3 is TGTGCCAGCAGTCCTCGACAGGGGACGACCCAGTACTTC. It codes for CASSPRQGTTQYF.

Concerning this clone itself: Mismatch with germline at one junction end may stem from a read error. This chain joins TRBV28 and TRBJ1-2, with 8 bases matching TRBD1. The CDR3 contains 15 residues. Germline CDR1 and CDR2: MDHEN and SYDVKM. CDR3 loop: CASSPRFRTGLLPPF. For the CDR3, the DNA is TGTGCCAGCAGTCCTAGGTTCCGGACAGGGCTTCTCCCCCCCTTC.

The J gene is TRBJ2-5, the V gene TRBV18; D unclear. Trimming cost V 4 bases and J 1 base, with 7 bases left between them. CDR1 is KGHSH, CDR2 LQKENI, per germline. The CDR3 extends over 13 amino acids. CDR3 in DNA: TGTGCCAGCTCACTTATCGGCCAAGAGACCCAGTACTTC. It codes for CASSLIGQETQYF.

This sequence joins TRBV18 and TRBJ1-2; maybe TRBD1 (5 bases). The CDR3 sequence is 16 residues long. The germline V gene has CDR1 KGHSH and CDR2 LQKENI. V was trimmed by 0 bases and J by 8 bases, leaving 19 bases between them. This chain's CDR3 is CASSPPAGLGMNGYTF. The DNA of the CDR3 is TGTGCCAGCTCACCACCGGCAGGGCTTGGGATGAACGGCTACACCTTC.

V and J are TRBV9 and TRBJ1-1, with D hard to call. Trimming stripped 4 bases from V and 0 bases from J, with 10 bases between. The CDR3 extends over 14 amino acids. Germline V gives CDR1 SGDLS, CDR2 YYNGEE. DNA of the CDR3: TGTGCCAGCAGCCCTCTAGAGATGAACACTGAAGCTTTCTTT. Protein: CASSPLEMNTEAFF.

The CDR3 DNA reads TGTGCCAGCATCGTAGGGTACAGGGGGCGAGAGAACACTGAAGCTTTCTTT. As protein: CASIVGYRGRENTEAFF. This chain joins TRBV7-9 and TRBJ1-1; 9 nucleotides line up with TRBD1. V gave up 7 bases and J gave up 1 base; unmatched junction bases: 13. Germline values: CDR1 SEHNR, CDR2 FQNEAQ (reference sequence). This CDR3 has 17 residues.

The rearrangement links TRBV6-5 to TRBJ1-1; TRBD1 agrees at 8 bases. The V gene end was trimmed by 7 bases and the J gene end by 4 bases; junction bases not matched to a gene: 8. CDR1 and CDR2 (germline): MNHEY, SVGAGI. The CDR3 runs to 14 residues. Written as DNA, the CDR3 is TGTGCCAGCACCTACACCAGGGGGCTCACTGAAGCTTTCTTT. The encoded protein is CASTYTRGLTEAFF.

The CDR3 region has the DNA TGTGCCAGCAGCTTAGGGGGGCTAAACACTGAAGCTTTCTTT. It yields the protein CASSLGGLNTEAFF. The chain joins TRBV7-9 to TRBJ1-1, with a weak D call TRBD1 (6 bases). Trimming removed 1 base at V and 2 bases at J, with 8 bases between. The CDR3 runs to 14 residues. The germline CDR1 and CDR2 sequences are SEHNR and FQNEAQ (reference sequence).

This chain connects TRBV4-1 to TRBJ1-2; D call uncertain. The CDR3 contains 15 residues. The V and J ends lost 1 base and 0 bases respectively, with 9 bases between them. Per the germline V gene, CDR1 is MGHRA and CDR2 is YSYEKL. Here the CDR3 reads CASSQGLSANYGYTF. DNA of the CDR3: TGCGCCAGCAGCCAAGGTCTCTCAGCTAACTATGGCTACACCTTC.

V and J are TRBV9 and TRBJ1-5, with D possibly matching TRBD1 (6 bases). The CDR3 consists of 15 residues. Trimming stripped 0 bases from V and 2 bases from J, with 9 bases between. Germline V CDR1 and CDR2: SGDLS, YYNGEE. The CDR3 bases are TGTGCCAGCAGCGTAGATGCAGGGGGCAATCAGCCCCAGCATTTT. This gives the protein CASSVDAGGNQPQHF. Complete variable domain (other parts from reference TRBV9 and TRBJ1-5): DSGVTQTPKHLITATGQRVTLRCSPRSGDLSVYWYQQSLDQGLQFLIQYYNGEERAKGNILERFSAQQFPDLHSELNLSSLELGDSALYFCASSVDAGGNQPQHFGDGTRLSIL.

The chain uses TRBV6-6 and TRBJ1-1; 8 positions match TRBD1. Germline CDR1 MNHNY, CDR2 SVGAGI (reference sequence). The junction had 5 bases not matched to a gene; V was cut back by 4 bases and J by 4 bases. The CDR3 has 14 amino acids. This CDR3 is CASSSGQGGTEAFF. In DNA, the CDR3 is TGTGCCAGCAGTTCAGGACAGGGAGGCACTGAAGCTTTCTTT.

The J gene is TRBJ2-7, the V gene TRBV18, with 7 bases identical to TRBD2. CDR3 length equals 14 residues. The junction had 7 bases not matched to a gene; V was cut back by 4 bases and J by 4 bases. The germline V gene has CDR1 KGHSH and CDR2 LQKENI. CDR3 bases: TGTGCCAGCTCACACTCTAGCGGAGTTTACGAGCAGTACTTC. It specifies CASSHSSGVYEQYF. Full variable domain (remainder filled in from reference TRBV18 and TRBJ2-7): NAGVMQNPRHLVRRRGQEARLRCSPMKGHSHVYWYRQLPEEGLKFMVYLQKENIIDESGMPKERFSAEFPKEGPSILRIQQVVRGDSAAYFCASSHSSGVYEQYFGPGTRLTVT.

This chain joins TRBV4-2 and TRBJ2-2, with 10 bases aligning to TRBD2. After removal of 1 base from V and 7 bases from J, the junction contained 12 bases not matched to a gene. CDR1 LGHNA and CDR2 YNFKEQ come from the germline V gene. The CDR3 has 18 amino acids. The CDR3 DNA is TGTGCCAGCAGCCAAGGTTCCAGCGGGGGGGCCTATAGCGGGGAGCTGTTTTTT. This translates into CASSQGSSGGAYSGELFF.